Below, 28 T cell receptor beta chains from the same sample are listed, as sequenced in a study of shared clonotypes between healthy human individuals. Only in-frame clones appear in the TCRdb table, and some are missing; sequencing was by immunoSEQ multiplex PCR. The data hold hundreds of thousands of clones, with roughly 97% observed a single time. Sequenced material: naive CD4+ T cells sorted from blood. Subset meaning: CD45RA+ positively selected. The receptor source for this set is a woman aged 30 to 39 in good health.

The chain recombines TRBV5-5 with TRBJ2-7, with TRBD1 identical over 7 bases. Germline assignment: CDR1 SGHKS and CDR2 YYEKEE (reference sequence). The V gene end was trimmed by 5 bases and the J gene end by 7 bases; junction bases not matched to a gene: 9. The CDR3 has 13 amino acids. The CDR3 coding sequence is TGTGCCAGCAGGAGACAGGGAGTATGGGAGCAGTACTTC. Translation gives CASRRQGVWEQYF. The full variable domain, rest sourced from reference TRBV5-5 and TRBJ2-7, is DAGVTQSPTHLIKTRGQQVTLRCSPISGHKSVSWYQQVLGQGPQFIFQYYEKEERGRGNFPDRFSARQFPNYSSELNVNALLLGDSALYLCASRRQGVWEQYFGPGTRLTVT.

This rearrangement joins TRBV5-6 to TRBJ1-2; D gene unclear. Looked up from germline, CDR1 is SGHDT and CDR2 is YYEEEE. The CDR3 sequence is 15 residues long. V lost 3 bases, J lost 2 bases, and 14 bases lay in between. The DNA of the CDR3 is TGTGCCAGCAGCTCTGCCGGGCCGGTGAACTATGGCTACACCTTC. This sequence encodes CASSSAGPVNYGYTF.

V gene TRBV5-1 combines with J gene TRBJ2-5, with 10 bases fitting TRBD2. The CDR3 runs to 16 residues. Germline values: CDR1 SGHRS, CDR2 YFSETQ. Trimming cost V 4 bases and J 4 bases; bases outside gene matches: 10. The CDR3 nucleotides read TGCGCCAGCAGCGTAAATCTAGCGGGAGTCGGAGAGACCCAGTACTTC. It specifies CASSVNLAGVGETQYF.

CDR3 sequence (DNA): TGTGCCAGCTCCCTATTAGCGGGGACCTACGAGCAGTACTTC. Translated, it gives CASSLLAGTYEQYF. The chain combines TRBV6-6 with TRBJ2-7; 8 bases map to TRBD2. V gave up 8 bases and J gave up 2 bases; unmatched junction bases: 8. Germline CDR1 and CDR2: MNHNY and SVGAGI (reference sequence). The CDR3 extends over 14 amino acids.

This chain uses TRBV2 with TRBJ1-1; D gene ambiguous. The CDR3 totals 13 residues. The germline V gene has CDR1 SNHLY and CDR2 FYNNEI. V lost 2 bases, J lost 1 base, and 5 bases lay in between. The CDR3, as DNA: TGTGCCAGCAGTGAAACCGGGAACACTGAAGCTTTCTTT. Its translation: CASSETGNTEAFF.

The CDR3 nucleotides read TGTGCCAGCAGCATAGACACCTCCTACAATGAGCAGTTCTTC. Protein product: CASSIDTSYNEQFF. J is TRBJ2-1 and V is TRBV5-4; the D is unclear. Trimming took 4 bases from V and 0 from J, leaving 8 bases between them. The CDR3 loop spans 14 amino acids. The germline CDR1 and CDR2 sequences are SGHNT and YYREEE (reference sequence). Filled out from reference TRBV5-4 and TRBJ2-1, the complete variable domain reads ETGVTQSPTHLIKTRGQQVTLRCSSQSGHNTVSWYQQALGQGPQFIFQYYREEENGRGNFPPRFSGLQFPNYSSELNVNALELDDSALYLCASSIDTSYNEQFFGPGTRLTVL.

About this clone: The germline gene is not matched at one end of the junction; a read error may be the cause. The chain combines TRBV28 with TRBJ1-6; D may be TRBD1 (5 bases). The CDR3 covers 12 residues. Germline V CDR1 and CDR2: MDHEN, SYDVKM. The CDR3 DNA sequence: TGTGCCAGCAGTTTAGTTCGGGGAGAGGGGATCTTT. Amino acid sequence: CASSLVRGEGIF.

As for this clone: Different DNA sequences within this sample yield the same CDR3. V and J are TRBV5-1 and TRBJ2-5; D is uncertain. The germline V gene encodes CDR1 SGHRS and CDR2 YFSETQ. V dropped 2 bases and J dropped 4 bases, with 3 bases sitting between them. The CDR3 consists of 11 residues. The CDR3 loop reads CASSLSETQYF. The CDR3 coding sequence is TGCGCCAGCAGCTTATCAGAGACCCAGTACTTC.

The rearrangement links TRBV7-9 to TRBJ2-3, with TRBD2 matching over 13 bases. J was trimmed by 6 bases and V by 5 bases; bases with no gene match: 5. The germline V gene encodes CDR1 SEHNR and CDR2 FQNEAQ (reference sequence). This CDR3 region has 15 residues. The CDR3 loop is CASSKWTSGSDTQYF. CDR3 DNA sequence: TGTGCCAGCAGCAAATGGACTAGCGGGAGTGATACGCAGTATTTT.

The gene calls are TRBV6-5 and TRBJ1-6, with TRBD1 matching over 8 bases. Germline V gene sequence: CDR1 MNHEY, CDR2 SVGAGI. This CDR3 is built from 15 residues. V was pared by 0 bases and J by 9 bases, with 4 bases of the junction left unmatched. The CDR3 reads CASSYSRQGSSPLHF. Here the CDR3 DNA reads TGTGCCAGCAGTTACTCGAGACAGGGGAGTTCACCCCTCCACTTT.

The chain uses TRBV5-4 and TRBJ2-7; 8 nucleotides agree with TRBD2. The CDR3 spans 15 residues. Trimming at V came to 4 bases and at J to 0 bases, leaving 6 bases not matched to a gene. Germline-derived CDR1 and CDR2 are SGHNT and YYREEE (reference sequence). The CDR3: CASSAGLAFSYEQYF. CDR3 bases: TGTGCCAGCAGCGCCGGACTAGCCTTCTCCTACGAGCAGTACTTC.

V and J are TRBV10-3 and TRBJ2-5, with 9 nucleotides matching TRBD1. The CDR3 runs to 13 residues. The germline V gene encodes CDR1 ENHRY and CDR2 SYGVKD. J lost 3 bases, V lost 9 bases, and 5 bases had no gene match. The CDR3 nucleotides read TGTGCCATTCGGACAGGGGAGGAAGAGACCCAGTACTTC. As protein: CAIRTGEEETQYF.

CDR3 region: CASSYRLAEYNEQFF. The CDR3 region has the DNA TGTGCCAGCAGTTACAGGCTAGCGGAATACAATGAGCAGTTCTTC. The V and J genes are TRBV6-5 and TRBJ2-1, with 7 positions matching TRBD2. V trimming: 2 bases; J trimming: 4 bases; junction bases outside the gene matches: 5. The CDR3 runs to 15 residues. Per germline, CDR1 MNHEY and CDR2 SVGAGI.

In its sample, this clone was seen once. The chain couples TRBV28 to TRBJ2-1, with TRBD2 identical over 8 bases. After removal of 5 bases from V and 6 bases from J, the junction contained 3 bases not matched to a gene. Germline V gene lookup returns CDR1 MDHEN and CDR2 SYDVKM. The CDR3 totals 13 residues. For the CDR3, the DNA is TGTGCCAGCAGTCTAGCGGGTATCAATGAGCAGTTCTTC. This encodes CASSLAGINEQFF.

As for this clone: Other DNA sequences in this sample translate to the same CDR3. The J gene is TRBJ2-7, the V gene TRBV5-1; D not resolved. V lost 0 bases and J 3 bases, leaving 4 bases between the germline ends. Germline V gives CDR1 SGHRS, CDR2 YFSETQ. The CDR3 runs to 12 residues. The CDR3 loop reads CASSLGGYEQYF. The CDR3 bases are TGCGCCAGCAGCTTGGGCGGCTACGAGCAGTACTTC.

V usage is TRBV20-1 and J usage is TRBJ2-5, with D unresolved. The DNA end lines up better with TRBJ2-7; the J call may be wrong. Germline V gives CDR1 DFQATT, CDR2 SNEGSKA (reference sequence). CDR3 length: 10 residues. The DNA for the CDR3 is TGCAGTGCCCTCGACTACGAGCAGTACTTC. It specifies CSALDYEQYF.

The V and J genes are TRBV6-6 and TRBJ2-7; D may match TRBD1 or TRBD2 (5 bases each). The germline V gene encodes CDR1 MNHNY and CDR2 SVGAGI (reference sequence). Trimming removed 6 bases at V and 2 bases at J, with 11 bases between. This CDR3 is 13 amino acids long. The CDR3 nucleotides read TGTGCCAGCAGCAAAACGGGGCCCTACGAGCAGTACTTC. Amino acids: CASSKTGPYEQYF.

The chain recombines TRBV18 with TRBJ1-1; no firm D call. The CDR3 has 15 residues. The V and J ends lost 1 base and 4 bases respectively, with 13 bases between them. The V gene's germline CDR1 is KGHSH and CDR2 LQKENI. DNA for the CDR3: TGTGCCAGCTCACCACGTTCCGACGCGGGCACTGAAGCTTTCTTT. This codes for CASSPRSDAGTEAFF.

The chain carries TRBV28 and TRBJ2-5; 7 positions agree with TRBD1. Judging by the DNA end, TRBJ2-7 fits better; the J call may be wrong. This CDR3 has 12 amino acids. The germline V gene encodes CDR1 MDHEN and CDR2 SYDVKM. The CDR3 reads CATGTEAYEQYF. DNA of the CDR3: TGTGCCACCGGGACAGAGGCCTACGAGCAGTACTTC.

The genes are TRBV6-1 and TRBJ2-7; a weak D match, TRBD2 (6 bases). This CDR3 is built from 14 residues. Germline assignment: CDR1 MNHNS and CDR2 SASEGT. V shed 10 bases and J shed 2 bases, with 18 bases lying between them. CDR3 protein: CATRDWKAAYEQYF. CDR3 DNA sequence: TGTGCCACCCGGGACTGGAAGGCGGCCTACGAGCAGTACTTC.

This chain connects TRBV6-1 to TRBJ1-5; unclear D gene. Trimming removed 4 bases at V and 2 bases at J, with 12 bases between. This CDR3 region has 15 residues. Germline V gene sequence: CDR1 MNHNS, CDR2 SASEGT. The CDR3 loop is CASSGSDNRNQPQHF. Here the CDR3 DNA reads TGTGCCAGCAGTGGTTCGGATAATCGCAATCAGCCCCAGCATTTT.

The genes are TRBV5-1 and TRBJ2-3; D is undetermined. CDR3 size: 15 residues. Germline V gene data show CDR1 as SGHRS and CDR2 as YFSETQ. V lost 2 bases, J lost 5 bases, and 15 bases lay in between. The CDR3 DNA reads as TGCGCCAGCAGCTTCCAAGGACCAGGCCTAGATACGCAGTATTTT. Translated: CASSFQGPGLDTQYF.

The rearrangement uses TRBV28 and TRBJ2-3, with D unclear. Germline-derived CDR1 and CDR2 are MDHEN and SYDVKM. The CDR3 is made up of 13 amino acids. V was trimmed by 5 bases and J by 3 bases, leaving 9 bases between them. CDR3 nucleotide sequence: TGTGCCAGCAGTCTTCCAGAAACAGATACGCAGTATTTT. Translating gives CASSLPETDTQYF.

This clone was found a few times. The gene calls are TRBV28 and TRBJ1-5; D not certain. Per germline, CDR1 MDHEN and CDR2 SYDVKM. CDR3 length equals 13 residues. V shed 6 bases and J shed 3 bases, with 9 bases lying between them. For the CDR3, the DNA is TGTGCCAGCAGCGGACGGTACAATCAGCCCCAGCATTTT. It specifies CASSGRYNQPQHF.

The rearrangement joins TRBV11-2 to TRBJ2-1; D possibly matches TRBD1 or TRBD2 (5 bases each). Looked up from germline, CDR1 is SGHAT and CDR2 is FQNNGV. The CDR3 extends over 15 amino acids. Trimming left V 2 bases short and J 7 bases short, with 15 bases between. Here the CDR3 DNA reads TGTGCCAGCAGCTTATCGGGACCCCTTCGGAATGAGCAGTTCTTC. Amino acid sequence: CASSLSGPLRNEQFF.

This chain links TRBV10-3 with TRBJ1-2, with D possibly being TRBD1 (5 bases). The V gene lost 8 bases and the J gene lost 3 bases, with 22 bases spanning the gap. This CDR3 has 16 amino acids. CDR1 and CDR2 from the germline V gene are ENHRY and SYGVKD. The CDR3 bases are TGTGCCATCGGCGAACTGGGGCAGGGCGGCGACTATGGCTACACCTTC. Its translation is CAIGELGQGGDYGYTF.

V is TRBV5-1 and J is TRBJ2-1; 10 nucleotides match TRBD2. Germline V CDR1 and CDR2: SGHRS, YFSETQ. The CDR3 totals 14 residues. Unmatched junction bases numbered 7, after V lost 3 bases and J lost 10 bases. In DNA, the CDR3 is TGCGCCAGCAGCTCCAGAGCGGGAGGGGGCGAGCAGTTCTTC. Protein sequence: CASSSRAGGGEQFF.

The CDR3 protein is CASSSGGVTSGNTIYF. As DNA, the CDR3 is TGTGCCAGCAGTTCCGGCGGGGTCACCTCTGGAAACACCATATATTTT. The chain combines TRBV5-4 with TRBJ1-3; D is uncertain. Germline V lookup: CDR1 SGHNT, CDR2 YYREEE (reference sequence). V was shortened by 5 bases and J by 0 bases, with 15 bases between the two germline ends. This CDR3 region has 16 residues.